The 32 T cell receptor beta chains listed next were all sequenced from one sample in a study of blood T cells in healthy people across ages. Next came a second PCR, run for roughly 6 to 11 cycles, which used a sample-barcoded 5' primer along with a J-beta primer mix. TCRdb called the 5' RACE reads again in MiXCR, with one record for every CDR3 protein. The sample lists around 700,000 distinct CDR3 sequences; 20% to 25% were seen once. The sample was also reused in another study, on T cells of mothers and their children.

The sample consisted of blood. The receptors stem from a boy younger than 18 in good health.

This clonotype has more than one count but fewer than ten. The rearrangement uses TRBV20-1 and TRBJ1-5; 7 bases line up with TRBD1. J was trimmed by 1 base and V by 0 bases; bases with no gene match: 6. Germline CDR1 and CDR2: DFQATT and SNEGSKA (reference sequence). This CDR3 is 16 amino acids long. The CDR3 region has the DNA TGCAGTGCTAGAGATCGAACAGGGGTGAGCAATCAGCCCCAGCATTTT. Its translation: CSARDRTGVSNQPQHF.

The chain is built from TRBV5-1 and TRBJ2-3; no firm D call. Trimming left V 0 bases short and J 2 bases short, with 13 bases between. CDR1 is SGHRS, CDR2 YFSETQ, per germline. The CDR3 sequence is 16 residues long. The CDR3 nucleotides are TGCGCCAGCAGCTTGGGGGGAATTGGTTACACAGATACGCAGTATTTT. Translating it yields CASSLGGIGYTDTQYF.

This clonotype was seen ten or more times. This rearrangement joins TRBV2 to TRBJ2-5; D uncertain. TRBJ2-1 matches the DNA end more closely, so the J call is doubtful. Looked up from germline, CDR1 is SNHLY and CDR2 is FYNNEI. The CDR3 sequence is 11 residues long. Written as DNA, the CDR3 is TGTGCCAGCAGTTCGAGGAATGAGCAGTTCTTC. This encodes CASSSRNEQFF.

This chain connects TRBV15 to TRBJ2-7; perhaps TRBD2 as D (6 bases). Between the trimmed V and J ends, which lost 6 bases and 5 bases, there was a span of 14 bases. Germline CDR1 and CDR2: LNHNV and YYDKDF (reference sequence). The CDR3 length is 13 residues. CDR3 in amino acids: CATRGQGGDEQYF. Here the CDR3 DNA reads TGTGCCACCAGAGGCCAGGGAGGCGACGAGCAGTACTTC.

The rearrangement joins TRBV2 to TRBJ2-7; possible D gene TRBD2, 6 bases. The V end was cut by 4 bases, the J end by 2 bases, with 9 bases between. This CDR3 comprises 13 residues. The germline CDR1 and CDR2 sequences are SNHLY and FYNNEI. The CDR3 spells CASSVPGAYEQYF. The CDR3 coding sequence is TGTGCCAGCAGTGTCCCGGGAGCCTACGAGCAGTACTTC.

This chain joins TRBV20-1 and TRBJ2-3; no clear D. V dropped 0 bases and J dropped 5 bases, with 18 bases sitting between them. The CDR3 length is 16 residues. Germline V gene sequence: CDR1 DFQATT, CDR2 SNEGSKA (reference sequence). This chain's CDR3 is CSARDLVIRHGDTQYF. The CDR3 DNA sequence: TGCAGTGCTAGAGATCTTGTCATCCGGCATGGAGATACGCAGTATTTT.

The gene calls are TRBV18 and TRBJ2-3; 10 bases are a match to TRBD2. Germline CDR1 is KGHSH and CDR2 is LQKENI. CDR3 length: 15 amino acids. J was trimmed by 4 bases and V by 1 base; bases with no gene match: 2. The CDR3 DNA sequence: TGTGCCAGCTCACCACTAGCGGGGGGAGCAGATACGCAGTATTTT. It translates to CASSPLAGGADTQYF.

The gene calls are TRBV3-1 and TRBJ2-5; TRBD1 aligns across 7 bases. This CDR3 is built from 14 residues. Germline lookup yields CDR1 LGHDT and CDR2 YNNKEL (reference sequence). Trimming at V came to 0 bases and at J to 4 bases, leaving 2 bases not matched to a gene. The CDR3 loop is CASSQEGGVETQYF. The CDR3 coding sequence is TGTGCCAGCAGCCAAGAAGGGGGCGTAGAGACCCAGTACTTC.

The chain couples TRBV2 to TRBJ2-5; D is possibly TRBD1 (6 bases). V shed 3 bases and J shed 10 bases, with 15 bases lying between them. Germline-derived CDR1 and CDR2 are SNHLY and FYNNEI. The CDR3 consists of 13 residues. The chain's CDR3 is CASSDVGADDQYF. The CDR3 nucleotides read TGTGCCAGCAGTGACGTGGGGGCCGACGACCAGTACTTC.

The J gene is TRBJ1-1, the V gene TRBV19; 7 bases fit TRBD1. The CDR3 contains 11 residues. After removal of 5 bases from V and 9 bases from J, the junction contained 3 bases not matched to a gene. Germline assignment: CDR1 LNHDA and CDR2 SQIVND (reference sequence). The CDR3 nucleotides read TGTGCCAGTAGTCTGGGACAGCAAGCTTTCTTT. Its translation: CASSLGQQAFF.

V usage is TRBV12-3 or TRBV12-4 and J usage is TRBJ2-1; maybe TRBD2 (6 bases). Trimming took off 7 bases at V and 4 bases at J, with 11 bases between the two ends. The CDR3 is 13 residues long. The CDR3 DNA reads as TGTGCCAGCATCGGGACTTCTTACAATGAGCAGTTCTTC. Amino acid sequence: CASIGTSYNEQFF.

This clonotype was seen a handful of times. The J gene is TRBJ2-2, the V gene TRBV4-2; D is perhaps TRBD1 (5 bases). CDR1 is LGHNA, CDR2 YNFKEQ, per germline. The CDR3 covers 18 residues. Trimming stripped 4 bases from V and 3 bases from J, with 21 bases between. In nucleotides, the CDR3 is TGTGCCAGCAGCCTTCAGCTCTGGGATGGGGCGGACACCGGGGAGCTGTTTTTT. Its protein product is CASSLQLWDGADTGELFF.

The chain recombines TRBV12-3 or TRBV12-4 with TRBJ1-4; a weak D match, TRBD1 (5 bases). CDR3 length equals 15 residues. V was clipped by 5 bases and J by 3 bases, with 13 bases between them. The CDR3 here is CASSTQWGANEKLFF. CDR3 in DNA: TGTGCCAGCAGTACCCAGTGGGGGGCTAATGAAAAACTGTTTTTT.

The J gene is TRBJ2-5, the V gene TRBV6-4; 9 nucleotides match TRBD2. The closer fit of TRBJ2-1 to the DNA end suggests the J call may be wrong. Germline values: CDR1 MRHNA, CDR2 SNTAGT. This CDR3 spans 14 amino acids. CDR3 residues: CASSVLAGYNEQFF. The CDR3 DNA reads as TGTGCCAGCAGTGTACTAGCGGGCTACAATGAGCAGTTCTTC.

CDR3 sequence reads: CASSQEHYEKLFF. DNA for the CDR3: TGTGCCAGCAGCCAGGAGCACTATGAAAAACTGTTTTTT. This sequence joins TRBV14 and TRBJ1-4, with no clear D. Trimming took off 3 bases at V and 6 bases at J, with 8 bases between the two ends. Germline CDR1 reads SGHDN; CDR2 reads FVKESK. This CDR3 is built from 13 residues.

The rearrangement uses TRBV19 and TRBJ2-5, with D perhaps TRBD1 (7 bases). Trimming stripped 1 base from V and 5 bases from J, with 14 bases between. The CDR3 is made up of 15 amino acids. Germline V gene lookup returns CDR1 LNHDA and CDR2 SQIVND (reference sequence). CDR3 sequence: CASSIGDREVETQYF. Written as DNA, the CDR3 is TGTGCCAGTAGTATAGGAGACAGGGAGGTGGAGACCCAGTACTTC.

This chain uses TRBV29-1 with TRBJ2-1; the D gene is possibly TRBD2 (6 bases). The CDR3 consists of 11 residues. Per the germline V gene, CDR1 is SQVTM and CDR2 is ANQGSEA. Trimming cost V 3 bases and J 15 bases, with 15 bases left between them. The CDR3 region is CSVEGGQVGFF. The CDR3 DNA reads TGCAGCGTTGAGGGAGGACAAGTGGGGTTCTTC.

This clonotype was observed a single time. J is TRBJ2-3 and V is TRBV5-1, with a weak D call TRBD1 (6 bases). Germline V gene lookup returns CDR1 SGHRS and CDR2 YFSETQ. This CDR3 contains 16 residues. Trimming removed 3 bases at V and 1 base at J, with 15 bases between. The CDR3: CASSSHREVGTDTQYF. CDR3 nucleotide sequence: TGCGCCAGCAGCTCCCACAGGGAAGTAGGCACAGATACGCAGTATTTT.

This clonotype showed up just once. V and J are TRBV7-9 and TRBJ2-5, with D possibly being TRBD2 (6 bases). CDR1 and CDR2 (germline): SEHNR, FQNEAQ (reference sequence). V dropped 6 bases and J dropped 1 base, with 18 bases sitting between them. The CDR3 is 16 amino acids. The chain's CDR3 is CASRSLRGYAQETQYF. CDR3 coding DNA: TGTGCCAGCAGGTCGTTGCGGGGATACGCCCAAGAGACCCAGTACTTC.

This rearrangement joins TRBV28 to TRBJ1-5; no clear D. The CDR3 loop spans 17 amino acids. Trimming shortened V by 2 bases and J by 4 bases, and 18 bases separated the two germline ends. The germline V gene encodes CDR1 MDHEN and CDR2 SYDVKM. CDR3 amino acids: CASSLARNLIINQPQHF. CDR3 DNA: TGTGCCAGCAGTTTAGCACGCAACCTCATTATAAATCAGCCCCAGCATTTT.

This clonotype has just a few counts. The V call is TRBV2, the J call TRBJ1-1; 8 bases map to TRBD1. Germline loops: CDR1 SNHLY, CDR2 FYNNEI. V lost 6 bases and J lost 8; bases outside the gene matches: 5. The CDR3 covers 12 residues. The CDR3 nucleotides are TGTGCCAGCAGCCAGGGGGCGAGGGAAGCTTTCTTT. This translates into CASSQGAREAFF.

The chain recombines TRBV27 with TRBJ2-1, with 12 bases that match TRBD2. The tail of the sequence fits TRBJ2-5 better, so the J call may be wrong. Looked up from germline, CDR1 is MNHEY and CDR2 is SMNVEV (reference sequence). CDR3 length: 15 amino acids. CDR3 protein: CASSPTSGGGKTQYF. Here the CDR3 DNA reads TGTGCCAGCAGCCCGACTAGCGGGGGAGGAAAGACCCAGTACTTC.

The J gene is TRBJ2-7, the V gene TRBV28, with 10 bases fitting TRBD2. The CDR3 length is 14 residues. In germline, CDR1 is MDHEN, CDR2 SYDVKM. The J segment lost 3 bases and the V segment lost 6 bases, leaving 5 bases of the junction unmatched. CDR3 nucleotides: TGTGCCAGCAGAGGGACTAGCGCGCTCTACGAGCAGTACTTC. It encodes CASRGTSALYEQYF.

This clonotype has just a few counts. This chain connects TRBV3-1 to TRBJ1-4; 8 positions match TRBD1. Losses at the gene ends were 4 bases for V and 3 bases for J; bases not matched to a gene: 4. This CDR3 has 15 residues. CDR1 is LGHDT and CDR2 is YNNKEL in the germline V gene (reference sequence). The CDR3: CASSRGQGPNEKLFF. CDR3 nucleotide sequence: TGTGCCAGCAGCCGAGGACAGGGTCCTAATGAAAAACTGTTTTTT.

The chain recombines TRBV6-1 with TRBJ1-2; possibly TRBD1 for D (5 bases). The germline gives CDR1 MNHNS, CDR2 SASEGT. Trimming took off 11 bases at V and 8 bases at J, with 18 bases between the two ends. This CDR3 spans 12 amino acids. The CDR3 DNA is TGTGCCTACCTTGGGGCAGGGCGAGGCTACACCTTC. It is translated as CAYLGAGRGYTF.

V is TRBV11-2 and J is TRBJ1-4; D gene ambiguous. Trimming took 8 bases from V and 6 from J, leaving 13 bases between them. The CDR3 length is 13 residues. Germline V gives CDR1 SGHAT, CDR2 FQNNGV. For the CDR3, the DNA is TGTGCCAGCCAAGAGAGGTGGGATGAAAAACTGTTTTTT. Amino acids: CASQERWDEKLFF.

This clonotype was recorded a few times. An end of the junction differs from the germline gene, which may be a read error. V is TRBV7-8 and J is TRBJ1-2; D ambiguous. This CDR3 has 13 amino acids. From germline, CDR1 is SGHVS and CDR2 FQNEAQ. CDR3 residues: CAGSSDIYLGYTF. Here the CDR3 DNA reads TGTGCCGGCAGCTCGGATATATATCTTGGCTACACCTTC.

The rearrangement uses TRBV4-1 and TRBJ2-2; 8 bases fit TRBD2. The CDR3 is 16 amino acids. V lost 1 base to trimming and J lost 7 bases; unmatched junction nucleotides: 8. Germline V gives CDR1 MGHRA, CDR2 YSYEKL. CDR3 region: CASSQGAGGAVGELFF. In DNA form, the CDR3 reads TGCGCCAGCAGCCAAGGGGCGGGAGGCGCGGTCGGGGAGCTGTTTTTT.

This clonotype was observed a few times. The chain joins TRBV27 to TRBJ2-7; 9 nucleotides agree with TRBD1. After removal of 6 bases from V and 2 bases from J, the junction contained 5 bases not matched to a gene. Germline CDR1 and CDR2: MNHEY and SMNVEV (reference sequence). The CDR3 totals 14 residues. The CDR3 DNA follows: TGTGCCAGCAGGCTACAGGGGGCCCCCTACGAGCAGTACTTC. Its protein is CASRLQGAPYEQYF.

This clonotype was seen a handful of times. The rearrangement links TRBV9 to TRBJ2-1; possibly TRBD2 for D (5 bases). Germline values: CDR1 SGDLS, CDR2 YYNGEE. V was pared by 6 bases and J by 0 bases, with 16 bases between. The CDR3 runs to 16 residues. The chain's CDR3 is CASTRTGFLSYNEQFF. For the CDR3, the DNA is TGTGCCAGCACCCGGACTGGATTCCTCTCCTACAATGAGCAGTTCTTC.

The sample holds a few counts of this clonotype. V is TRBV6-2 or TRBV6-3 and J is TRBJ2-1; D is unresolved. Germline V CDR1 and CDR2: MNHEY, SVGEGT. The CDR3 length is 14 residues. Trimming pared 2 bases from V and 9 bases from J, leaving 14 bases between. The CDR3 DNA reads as TGTGCCAGCAGTTACGACCTACCCGGACCTGAGCAGTTCTTC. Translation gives CASSYDLPGPEQFF.

The CDR3 spells CSVEDYGRGASYEQYF. In nucleotides, the CDR3 is TGCAGCGTTGAAGATTATGGCAGGGGGGCCAGTTACGAGCAGTACTTC. This chain links TRBV29-1 with TRBJ2-7; the D gene is possibly TRBD1 (7 bases). Trimming removed 0 bases from V and 4 bases from J, with 19 bases in between. This CDR3 is 16 amino acids long. CDR1 and CDR2 (germline): SQVTM, ANQGSEA.